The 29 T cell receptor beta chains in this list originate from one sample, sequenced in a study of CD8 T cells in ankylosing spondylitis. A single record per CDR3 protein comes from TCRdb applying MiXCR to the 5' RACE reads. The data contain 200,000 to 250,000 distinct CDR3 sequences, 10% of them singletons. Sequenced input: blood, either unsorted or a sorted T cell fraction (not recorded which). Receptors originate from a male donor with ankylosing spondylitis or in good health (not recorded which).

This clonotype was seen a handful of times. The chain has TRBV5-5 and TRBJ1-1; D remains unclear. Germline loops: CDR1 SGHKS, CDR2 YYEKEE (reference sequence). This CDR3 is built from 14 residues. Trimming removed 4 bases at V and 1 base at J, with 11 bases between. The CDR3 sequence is CASSPRGANTEAFF. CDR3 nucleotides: TGTGCCAGCAGCCCACGAGGCGCGAACACTGAAGCTTTCTTT.

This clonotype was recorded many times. CDR3 in DNA: TGTGCCAGCAGCGACGGCCCAACGTACGAGCAGTACTTC. It specifies CASSDGPTYEQYF. The V gene is TRBV9, the J gene TRBJ2-7; D remains ambiguous. V shed 3 bases and J shed 4 bases, with 11 bases lying between them. Germline V gene lookup returns CDR1 SGDLS and CDR2 YYNGEE. This CDR3 contains 13 residues.

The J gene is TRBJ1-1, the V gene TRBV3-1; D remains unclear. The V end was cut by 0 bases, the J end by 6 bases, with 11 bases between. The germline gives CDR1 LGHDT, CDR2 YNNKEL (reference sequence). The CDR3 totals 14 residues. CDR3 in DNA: TGTGCCAGCAGCCAAGATCTCGGTAACGCTGAAGCTTTCTTT. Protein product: CASSQDLGNAEAFF.

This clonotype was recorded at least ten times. Here the CDR3 reads CATSRDIPGQSNRPRTGNTIYF. CDR3 in DNA: TGTGCCACCAGCAGAGATATCCCGGGACAGTCTAATCGGCCCAGAACTGGAAACACCATATATTTT. The chain uses TRBV15 and TRBJ1-3, with TRBD1 matching 7 bases. Germline V lookup: CDR1 LNHNV, CDR2 YYDKDF (reference sequence). The CDR3 consists of 22 residues. V lost 0 bases to trimming and J lost 2 bases; unmatched junction nucleotides: 22.

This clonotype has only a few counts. Here the CDR3 reads CASSLGASAYEQYF. In nucleotides, the CDR3 is TGCGCCAGCAGCTTGGGGGCCTCAGCTTACGAGCAGTACTTC. The chain combines TRBV5-1 with TRBJ2-7; D call uncertain. Trimming left V 0 bases short and J 4 bases short, with 11 bases between. This CDR3 has 14 residues. The germline V gene encodes CDR1 SGHRS and CDR2 YFSETQ. Full variable domain (outside the CDR3, taken from reference TRBV5-1 and TRBJ2-7): KAGVTQTPRYLIKTRGQQVTLSCSPISGHRSVSWYQQTPGQGLQFLFEYFSETQRNKGNFPGRFSGRQFSNSRSEMNVSTLELGDSALYLCASSLGASAYEQYFGPGTRLTVT.

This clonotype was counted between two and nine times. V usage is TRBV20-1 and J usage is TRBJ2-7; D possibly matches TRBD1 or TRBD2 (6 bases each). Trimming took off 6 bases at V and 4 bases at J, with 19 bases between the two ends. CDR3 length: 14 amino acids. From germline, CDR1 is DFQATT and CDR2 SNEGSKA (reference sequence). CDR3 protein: CSAPHGGAGYEQYF. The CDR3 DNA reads TGCAGTGCCCCTCATGGGGGCGCGGGATACGAGCAGTACTTC.

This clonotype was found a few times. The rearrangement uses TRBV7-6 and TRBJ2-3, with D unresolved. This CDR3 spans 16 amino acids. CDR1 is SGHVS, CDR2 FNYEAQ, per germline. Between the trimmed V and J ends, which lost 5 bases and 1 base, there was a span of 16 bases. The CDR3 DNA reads TGTGCCAGCAGCCGATCATCTTTGAGCGGCACAGATACGCAGTATTTT. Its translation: CASSRSSLSGTDTQYF.

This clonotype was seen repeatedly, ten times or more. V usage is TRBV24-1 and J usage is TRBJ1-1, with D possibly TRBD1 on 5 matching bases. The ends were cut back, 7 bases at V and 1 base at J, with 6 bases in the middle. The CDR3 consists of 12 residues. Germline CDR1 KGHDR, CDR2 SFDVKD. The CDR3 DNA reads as TGTGCCACCAGGGGACCGAACACTGAAGCTTTCTTT. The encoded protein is CATRGPNTEAFF.

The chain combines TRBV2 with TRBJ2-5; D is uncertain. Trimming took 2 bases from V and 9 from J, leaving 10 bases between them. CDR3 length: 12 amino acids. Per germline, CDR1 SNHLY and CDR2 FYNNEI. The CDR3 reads CASSETQLAQYF. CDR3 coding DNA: TGTGCCAGCAGTGAAACCCAGCTGGCCCAGTACTTC.

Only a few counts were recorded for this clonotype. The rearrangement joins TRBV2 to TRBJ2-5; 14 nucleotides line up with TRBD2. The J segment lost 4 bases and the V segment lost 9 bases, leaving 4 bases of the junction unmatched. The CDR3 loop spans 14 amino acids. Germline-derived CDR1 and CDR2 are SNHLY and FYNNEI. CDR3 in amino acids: CARTGTSGGETQYF. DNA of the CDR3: TGTGCCAGAACCGGGACTAGCGGGGGAGAGACCCAGTACTTC.

DNA for the CDR3: TGTGCCATCAGTGACTCGACAGGGAGCCCTAATGAAAAACTGTTTTTT. Translated, it gives CAISDSTGSPNEKLFF. V is TRBV10-3 and J is TRBJ1-4; 7 nucleotides agree with TRBD1. The V gene's germline CDR1 is ENHRY and CDR2 SYGVKD. The CDR3 contains 16 residues. With V trimmed by 3 bases and J by 3 bases, 7 bases remained unmatched.

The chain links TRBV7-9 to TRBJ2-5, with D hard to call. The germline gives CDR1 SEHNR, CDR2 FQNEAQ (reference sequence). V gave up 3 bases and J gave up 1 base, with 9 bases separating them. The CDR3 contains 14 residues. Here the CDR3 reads CASSFQGIQETQYF. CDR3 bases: TGTGCCAGCAGCTTTCAAGGAATCCAAGAGACCCAGTACTTC.

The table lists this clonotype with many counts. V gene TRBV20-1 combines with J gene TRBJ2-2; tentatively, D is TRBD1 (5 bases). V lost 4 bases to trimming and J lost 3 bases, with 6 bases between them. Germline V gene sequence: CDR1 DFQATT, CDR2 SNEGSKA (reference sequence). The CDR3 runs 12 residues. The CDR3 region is CSAMTDTGELFF. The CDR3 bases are TGCAGTGCTATGACAGACACCGGGGAGCTGTTTTTT.

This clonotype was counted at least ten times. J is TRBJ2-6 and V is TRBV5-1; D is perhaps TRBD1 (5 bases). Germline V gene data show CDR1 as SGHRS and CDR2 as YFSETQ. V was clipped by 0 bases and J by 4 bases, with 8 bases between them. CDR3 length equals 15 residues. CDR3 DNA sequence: TGCGCCAGCAGCTTGGAGGGGTCCGGGGCCAACGTCCTGACTTTC. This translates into CASSLEGSGANVLTF.

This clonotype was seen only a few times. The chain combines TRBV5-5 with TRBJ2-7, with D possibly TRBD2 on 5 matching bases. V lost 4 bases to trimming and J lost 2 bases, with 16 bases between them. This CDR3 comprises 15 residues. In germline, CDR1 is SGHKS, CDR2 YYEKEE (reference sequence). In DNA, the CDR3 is TGTGCCAGCAGCCCAGCGGACGGGTTTACCTACGAGCAGTACTTC. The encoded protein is CASSPADGFTYEQYF. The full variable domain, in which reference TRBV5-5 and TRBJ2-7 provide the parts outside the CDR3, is DAGVTQSPTHLIKTRGQQVTLRCSPISGHKSVSWYQQVLGQGPQFIFQYYEKEERGRGNFPDRFSARQFPNYSSELNVNALLLGDSALYLCASSPADGFTYEQYFGPGTRLTVT.

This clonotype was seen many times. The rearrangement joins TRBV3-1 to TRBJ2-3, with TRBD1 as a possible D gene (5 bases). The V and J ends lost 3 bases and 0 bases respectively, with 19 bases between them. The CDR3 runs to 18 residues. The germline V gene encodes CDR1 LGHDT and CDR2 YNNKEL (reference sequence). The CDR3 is CASSQVRTTTPSTDTQYF. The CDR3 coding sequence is TGTGCCAGCAGCCAGGTGAGGACAACTACACCCAGCACAGATACGCAGTATTTT.

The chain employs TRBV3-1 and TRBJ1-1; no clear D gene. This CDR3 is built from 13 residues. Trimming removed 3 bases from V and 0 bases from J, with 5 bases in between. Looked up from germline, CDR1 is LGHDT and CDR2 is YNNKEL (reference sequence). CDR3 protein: CASSHTLNTEAFF. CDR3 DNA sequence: TGTGCCAGCAGCCACACACTGAACACTGAAGCTTTCTTT.

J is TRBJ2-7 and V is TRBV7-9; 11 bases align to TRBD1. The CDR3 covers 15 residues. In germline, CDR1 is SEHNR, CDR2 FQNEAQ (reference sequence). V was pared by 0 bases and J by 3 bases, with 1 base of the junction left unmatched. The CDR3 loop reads CASSLAGQGGYEQYF. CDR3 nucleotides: TGTGCCAGCAGCTTAGCGGGACAGGGGGGCTACGAGCAGTACTTC.

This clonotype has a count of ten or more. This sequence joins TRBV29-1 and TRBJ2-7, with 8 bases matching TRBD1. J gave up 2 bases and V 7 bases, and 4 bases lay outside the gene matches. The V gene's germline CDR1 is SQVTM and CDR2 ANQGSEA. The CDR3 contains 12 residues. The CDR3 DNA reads TGCAGCGCTGGGACAGGAACCTACGAGCAGTACTTC. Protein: CSAGTGTYEQYF.

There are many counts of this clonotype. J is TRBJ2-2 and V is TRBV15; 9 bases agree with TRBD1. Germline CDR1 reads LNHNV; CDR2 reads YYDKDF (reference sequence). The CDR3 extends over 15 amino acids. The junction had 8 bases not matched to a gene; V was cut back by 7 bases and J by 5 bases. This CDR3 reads CATIRDRASTGELFF. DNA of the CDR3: TGTGCCACCATCAGGGACAGGGCTAGTACCGGGGAGCTGTTTTTT.

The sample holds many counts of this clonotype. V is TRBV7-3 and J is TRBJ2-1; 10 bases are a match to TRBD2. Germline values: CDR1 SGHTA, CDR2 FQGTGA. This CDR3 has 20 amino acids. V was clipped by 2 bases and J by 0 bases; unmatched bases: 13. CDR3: CASSLGSASGGTVSYNEQFF. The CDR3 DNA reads TGTGCCAGCAGCTTAGGATCGGCTAGCGGGGGCACCGTCTCCTACAATGAGCAGTTCTTC.

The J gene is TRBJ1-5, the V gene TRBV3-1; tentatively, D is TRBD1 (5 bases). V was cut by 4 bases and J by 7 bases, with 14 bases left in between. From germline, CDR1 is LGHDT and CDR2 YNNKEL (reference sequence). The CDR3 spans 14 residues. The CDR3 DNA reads TGTGCCAGCAGCCCCCACTTAGGGGAGCAGCCCCAGCATTTT. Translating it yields CASSPHLGEQPQHF.

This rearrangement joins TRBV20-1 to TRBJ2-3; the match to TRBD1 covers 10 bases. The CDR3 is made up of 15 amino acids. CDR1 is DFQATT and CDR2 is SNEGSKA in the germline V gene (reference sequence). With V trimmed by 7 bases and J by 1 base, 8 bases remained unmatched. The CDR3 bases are TGCAGTGGCCTCAGACAGGGGGCGGGCACAGATACGCAGTATTTT. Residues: CSGLRQGAGTDTQYF.

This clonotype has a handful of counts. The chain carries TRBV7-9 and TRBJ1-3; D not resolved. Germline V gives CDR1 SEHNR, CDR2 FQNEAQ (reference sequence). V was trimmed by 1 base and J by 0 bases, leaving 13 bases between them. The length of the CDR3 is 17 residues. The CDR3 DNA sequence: TGTGCCAGCAGCTTAGAGGGTGGAAGGGTCTCTGGAAACACCATATATTTT. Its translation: CASSLEGGRVSGNTIYF.

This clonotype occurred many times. The DNA of the CDR3 is TGTGCCAGCAGTTACCGGGGTAGCGGGGACTCCTACAATGAGCAGTTCTTC. This translates into CASSYRGSGDSYNEQFF. The genes are TRBV6-5 and TRBJ2-1; 8 bases match TRBD2. This CDR3 spans 17 amino acids. V gave up 2 bases and J gave up 0 bases; unmatched junction bases: 6. Looked up from germline, CDR1 is MNHEY and CDR2 is SVGAGI.

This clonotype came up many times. The CDR3 DNA reads as TGTGCCAGCAGTTTAGCTTGGAGAAATGAAAAACTGTTTTTT. It is translated as CASSLAWRNEKLFF. The chain joins TRBV28 to TRBJ1-4; no reliable D call. V lost 2 bases and J lost 5, with 9 bases in between. From germline, CDR1 is MDHEN and CDR2 SYDVKM. This CDR3 region has 14 residues.

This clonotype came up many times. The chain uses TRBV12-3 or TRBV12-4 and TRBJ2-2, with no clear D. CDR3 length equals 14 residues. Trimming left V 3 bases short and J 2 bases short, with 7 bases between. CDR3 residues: CASSFSSNTGELFF. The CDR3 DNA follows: TGTGCCAGCAGTTTTTCATCTAACACCGGGGAGCTGTTTTTT.

This CDR3 reads CASSLGRGLYNEQFF. The CDR3, as DNA: TGTGCCAGCAGTTTAGGCAGGGGACTTTACAATGAGCAGTTCTTC. The chain uses TRBV12-3 or TRBV12-4 and TRBJ2-1; D is tentatively TRBD1 or TRBD2 (6 bases each). CDR3 size: 15 residues. V was pared by 1 base and J by 4 bases, with 11 bases between.

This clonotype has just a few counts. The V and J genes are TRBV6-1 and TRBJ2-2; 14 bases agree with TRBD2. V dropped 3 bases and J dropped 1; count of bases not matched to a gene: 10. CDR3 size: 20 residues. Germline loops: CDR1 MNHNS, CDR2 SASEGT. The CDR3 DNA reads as TGTGCCAGCAGTGATTGGGGACTAGCGGGGGATAGTCGGAACACCGGGGAGCTGTTTTTT. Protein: CASSDWGLAGDSRNTGELFF.